The clone carrying this T cell receptor beta chain showed up just a few times. Its antigen remains unidentified. PCR involved 60 Vbeta and 13 Jbeta primers. Here immunoSEQ multiplex PCR was the method, and the copy in TCRdb shows in-frame clones only, minus some. The sample includes about 130,000 clones, roughly a tenth of them seen just once. It was healthy bone marrow donors who served as donors. V was pared by 7 bases and J by 6 bases, with 19 bases between. Germline CDR1 is SNHLY and CDR2 is FYNNEI. The CDR3 runs to 14 residues. The sample belongs to a study of cytomegalovirus exposure and HLA in healthy donors. Study-level background: HLA-typed donors were the source of around 87 million unique TCRs, which an early data release held. Points from the study as a whole: When the data were analyzed later, several of the most significant clusters appeared to be linked to common viral pathogens. Highest at DRB1 and lowest at HLA-C, TCR association rates differed among HLA loci in a later analysis.

The receptor was derived from a woman aged 18-30 years in good health and CMV-seropositive. Sequencing was performed on PBMCs. This rearrangement joins TRBV2 to TRBJ2-7; TRBD1 might be the D (5 bases). The CDR3 region has the DNA TGTGCCAGCATCCTGGACACGGCCCTCGGCGAGCAGTACTTC. It yields the protein CASILDTALGEQYF.